Presented here are 5 T cell receptor beta chains from one specimen sequenced in a study of blood T cell repertoires in COVID-19. The protocol was immunoSEQ multiplex PCR, while the TCRdb copy is restricted to in-frame clones and leaves out a portion. The table shows some 220,000 clones, with less than 85% occurring only once. Input material: peripheral blood. These receptors were collected from a woman in her seventies with acute or convalescent COVID-19.

This sequence joins TRBV25-1 and TRBJ2-5, with 7 bases fitting TRBD2. The trim removed 3 bases at V and 2 bases at J, leaving 9 bases unmatched. Germline CDR1 and CDR2: MGHDK and SYGVNS. CDR3 length: 16 residues. The CDR3 sequence: CASSDTGKGLQETQYF. In DNA, the CDR3 is TGTGCCAGCAGTGATACGGGAAAGGGACTACAAGAGACCCAGTACTTC.

The chain is built from TRBV10-1 and TRBJ2-1; 7 nucleotides align to TRBD1. Germline lookup yields CDR1 WNHNN and CDR2 SYGVQD (reference sequence). With 5 bases clipped from V and 4 bases from J, the junction kept 5 bases outside the gene matches. The CDR3 contains 14 residues. The CDR3 here is CASSLQGSYNEQFF. The CDR3 coding sequence is TGCGCCAGCAGTTTACAGGGGTCATACAATGAGCAGTTCTTC.

The rearrangement links TRBV4-1 to TRBJ2-1, with D possibly TRBD2 on 5 matching bases. Trimming removed 4 bases from V and 6 bases from J, with 19 bases in between. The germline CDR1 and CDR2 sequences are MGHRA and YSYEKL. The CDR3 runs to 16 residues. The CDR3 DNA follows: TGCGCCAGCAGCCCCTCCGTGGAGAGGGTCGGCAATGAGCAGTTCTTC. It is translated as CASSPSVERVGNEQFF.

This clone occurred a few times. CDR3 in amino acids: CASSVDPEGYEQYF. The CDR3 DNA follows: TGTGCCAGCAGCGTAGACCCGGAGGGTTACGAGCAGTACTTC. This chain links TRBV9 with TRBJ2-7; possibly TRBD2 for D (6 bases). The germline V gene encodes CDR1 SGDLS and CDR2 YYNGEE. This CDR3 contains 14 residues. V gave up 0 bases and J gave up 4 bases, with 11 bases separating them.

J is TRBJ2-3 and V is TRBV5-1, with 10 bases lining up with TRBD2. V was clipped by 0 bases and J by 4 bases; unmatched bases: 5. CDR3 length: 16 residues. Looked up from germline, CDR1 is SGHRS and CDR2 is YFSETQ. CDR3 region: CASSLGASGGPDTQYF. As DNA, the CDR3 is TGCGCCAGCAGCTTGGGAGCTAGCGGGGGCCCAGATACGCAGTATTTT.